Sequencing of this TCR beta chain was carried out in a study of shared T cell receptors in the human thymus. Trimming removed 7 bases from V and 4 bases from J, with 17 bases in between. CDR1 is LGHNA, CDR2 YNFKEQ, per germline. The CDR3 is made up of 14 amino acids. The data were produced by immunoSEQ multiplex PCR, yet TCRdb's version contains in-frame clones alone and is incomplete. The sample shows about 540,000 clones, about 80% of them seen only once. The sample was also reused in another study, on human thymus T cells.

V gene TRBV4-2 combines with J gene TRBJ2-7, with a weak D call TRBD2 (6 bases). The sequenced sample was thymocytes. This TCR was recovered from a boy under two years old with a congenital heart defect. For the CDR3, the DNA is TGTGCCAGCACGAAGAGGGCGGGAAATTACGAGCAGTACTTC. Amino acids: CASTKRAGNYEQYF.